This TCR beta chain was documented in a study of cytomegalovirus exposure and HLA in healthy donors. Whole-study results and caveats: It was reportedly the case that the classifier diagnosed cytomegalovirus status with high specificity and sensitivity.

Germline V gene lookup returns CDR1 SGHRS and CDR2 YFSETQ. Trimming removed 1 base from V and 5 bases from J; junction bases left unmatched: 7. The CDR3 spans 15 residues. This clone is a singleton in its sample. Its matching antigen is unknown. Assay: immunoSEQ multiplex PCR; the TCRdb copy retains only in-frame clones and omits some. Of under 400,000 clones listed, more than 80% are singletons. The clonotype comes from a woman aged 18-29 years in good health and CMV-seronegative. Specimen: PBMCs. This chain joins TRBV5-1 and TRBJ2-5; 8 bases fit TRBD2. CDR3 nucleotide sequence: TGCGCCAGCAGCTTGAGAAGCGGGGGCGGGGAGACCCAGTACTTC. It is translated as CASSLRSGGGETQYF.